Reported below is one T cell receptor (beta chain). Its matching antigen is unknown. In germline, CDR1 is MNHEY, CDR2 SMNVEV (reference sequence). Trimming took off 2 bases at V and 8 bases at J, with 13 bases between the two ends. This CDR3 has 14 residues. The data belong to a study of T cell responses to AZD1222 COVID-19 vaccine. Assay used: immunoSEQ multiplex PCR; TCRdb lists only in-frame clones, some missing. The repertoire holds approximately 100,000 clones, 80% to 90% seen once, with 9.5% to 13% in the top ten. Findings of the study overall: Sampling captured repertoires only after the peak T cell response. Unmutated variant regions reportedly attract nearly half of all spike-specific TCRs. It was only a handful of AZD1222 recipients who were seropositive at baseline. An increase in Spike-specific TCR breadth and depth was observed after two AZD1222 doses.

The sequence was collected from an adult who received the AZD1222 COVID-19 vaccine. Sample: peripheral blood, taken 28 days after the second AZD1222 dose. This chain uses TRBV27 with TRBJ2-1, with D perhaps matching TRBD1 or TRBD2 (6 bases each). CDR3 sequence (DNA): TGTGCCAGCAGTTTAAACTCGGGGGCCTATGAGCAGTTCTTC. It codes for CASSLNSGAYEQFF.